Below, 24 T cell receptor beta chains from the same sample are listed, as sequenced in a study of beta chain features in type 1 diabetes. Study-level findings and limits: Moderate yet significant TCRB CDR3 shortening was seen in Type 1 diabetes patients in all four CD4+ subsets.

Expressed TCRB transcripts were sequenced, since all the RNA that had been isolated was reverse transcribed. The table came from immunoSEQ multiplex PCR; TCRdb's copy has only in-frame clones and leaves some out. The sample includes about 260,000 clones, roughly 24% of them seen just once. No antigen has been assigned to these receptors. Specimen: naive CD4+ T cells from blood. The receptor source for this set is a woman in her thirties with type 1 diabetes.

This clone has more than one count but fewer than ten. The J gene is TRBJ1-5, the V gene TRBV4-1; TRBD1 might be the D (5 bases). The V and J ends lost 3 bases and 3 bases respectively, with 12 bases between them. Germline CDR1 and CDR2: MGHRA and YSYEKL. There are 15 residues in the CDR3. The CDR3 loop is CASSQVGGTNQPQHF. Here the CDR3 DNA reads TGCGCCAGCAGCCAGGTGGGGGGGACCAATCAGCCCCAGCATTTT.

This clone was recorded a few times. The V gene is TRBV23-1, the J gene TRBJ2-5; the match to TRBD1 covers 8 bases. TRBV23-1 is annotated as an ORF whose role is uncertain. V shed 1 base, J shed 3 bases, and the junction held 4 bases outside the gene matches. The CDR3 totals 15 residues. The CDR3 DNA reads TGCGCCAGCAGTCAATTCCCAGGGGGCGAAGAGACCCAGTACTTC. It specifies CASSQFPGGEETQYF.

V is TRBV18 and J is TRBJ1-1; TRBD1 is a possible D gene (5 bases). CDR3 size: 15 residues. Trimming stripped 3 bases from V and 1 base from J, with 12 bases between. Germline assignment: CDR1 KGHSH and CDR2 LQKENI. CDR3 sequence reads: CASSPSMQGNTEAFF. The CDR3 region has the DNA TGTGCCAGCTCACCCTCTATGCAGGGGAACACTGAAGCTTTCTTT.

The chain employs TRBV4-1 and TRBJ2-5; 14 bases fit TRBD2. V shed 3 bases and J 5 bases; nucleotides not matched to a gene: 2. The CDR3 has 15 amino acids. The germline V gene has CDR1 MGHRA and CDR2 YSYEKL. This CDR3 is CASSQGTSGSETQYF. The CDR3 coding sequence is TGCGCCAGCAGCCAGGGGACTAGCGGGAGTGAGACCCAGTACTTC.

The chain carries TRBV10-3 and TRBJ2-7, with D uncertain. CDR1 is ENHRY, CDR2 SYGVKD, per germline. V was cut by 5 bases and J by 4 bases, with 6 bases left in between. CDR3 size: 11 residues. This CDR3 reads CAISQLYEQYF. The CDR3 nucleotides are TGTGCCATCAGTCAACTTTACGAGCAGTACTTC.

This clone was observed a handful of times. The V gene is TRBV29-1, the J gene TRBJ1-2, with 8 bases that match TRBD1. After removal of 4 bases from V and 8 bases from J, the junction contained 6 bases not matched to a gene. The CDR3 runs to 12 residues. Germline assignment: CDR1 SQVTM and CDR2 ANQGSEA. CDR3 protein: CSVAVDRDGYTF. Here the CDR3 DNA reads TGCAGCGTTGCGGTGGACAGGGACGGCTACACCTTC.

This clone was counted a few times. Different DNA sequences within this sample yield the same CDR3. The chain links TRBV28 to TRBJ2-7, with TRBD2 identical over 11 bases. In germline, CDR1 is MDHEN, CDR2 SYDVKM. The CDR3 extends over 16 amino acids. J was trimmed by 0 bases and V by 1 base; bases with no gene match: 2. The CDR3 DNA sequence: TGTGCCAGCAGTTTATTGGGGACTAGCGGCTCCTACGAGCAGTACTTC. It yields the protein CASSLLGTSGSYEQYF.

In its sample, this clone was seen a few times. The chain joins TRBV9 to TRBJ2-5; 9 nucleotides line up with TRBD1. The CDR3 length is 15 residues. CDR1 SGDLS and CDR2 YYNGEE come from the germline V gene. V was clipped by 1 base and J by 4 bases; unmatched bases: 5. CDR3 loop: CASSVTRDRVETQYF. The CDR3 DNA reads as TGTGCCAGCAGCGTAACCCGGGACAGGGTAGAGACCCAGTACTTC.

V usage is TRBV6-8 and J usage is TRBJ2-3, with 9 bases fitting TRBD1. The CDR3 length is 18 residues. The V and J ends lost 6 bases and 6 bases, in that order; junction bases with no gene match: 19. Per germline, CDR1 MNHGY and CDR2 SAAAGT. The CDR3 protein is CASSLCGGPGQGYDTQYF. As DNA, the CDR3 is TGTGCCAGCAGCCTGTGTGGTGGCCCGGGACAGGGTTACGATACGCAGTATTTT.

This clone appeared a few times. The V call is TRBV7-3, the J call TRBJ2-5; TRBD1 matches 8 bases. The germline gives CDR1 SGHTA, CDR2 FQGTGA. There are 14 residues in the CDR3. The ends lost 5 bases at V and 4 bases at J; junction bases unmatched: 6. In nucleotides, the CDR3 is TGTGCCAGCAGCCCAGACAGGGGACGAGAGACCCAGTACTTC. It translates to CASSPDRGRETQYF.

The chain employs TRBV7-9 and TRBJ1-1, with D tentatively TRBD1 (6 bases). Germline V gene sequence: CDR1 SEHNR, CDR2 FQNEAQ (reference sequence). The CDR3 is 13 residues long. V was shortened by 5 bases and J by 1 base, with 8 bases between the two germline ends. DNA of the CDR3: TGTGCCAGCAGCATACAGGGGAACACTGAAGCTTTCTTT. Translation gives CASSIQGNTEAFF. The entire variable domain, with the rest obtained from reference TRBV7-9 and TRBJ1-1, is as follows: DTGVSQNPRHKITKRGQNVTFRCDPISEHNRLYWYRQTLGQGPEFLTYFQNEAQLEKSRLLSDRFSAERPKGSFSTLEIQRTEQGDSAMYLCASSIQGNTEAFFGQGTRLTVV.

This clone appeared a few times. The chain is built from TRBV9 and TRBJ2-2, with 8 bases fitting TRBD2. CDR3 length: 15 residues. Germline loops: CDR1 SGDLS, CDR2 YYNGEE. Losses at the gene ends were 2 bases for V and 5 bases for J; bases not matched to a gene: 5. The DNA of the CDR3 is TGTGCCAGCAGCGTTTCCAGCGGGAGAACCGGGGAGCTGTTTTTT. Its protein product is CASSVSSGRTGELFF.

The DNA of the CDR3 is TGTGCCAGCAGCTTGGTCGGCGGGAGCACAGATACGCAGTATTTT. It yields the protein CASSLVGGSTDTQYF. The rearrangement links TRBV5-6 to TRBJ2-3; possibly TRBD2 for D (5 bases). The V gene's germline CDR1 is SGHDT and CDR2 YYEEEE. The germline V and J ends were trimmed by 0 bases and 0 bases, with 8 bases remaining between them. This CDR3 is 15 amino acids long.

The table lists this clone with a few counts. This chain uses TRBV7-2 with TRBJ2-1; tentatively, D is TRBD2 (5 bases). From germline, CDR1 is SGHTA and CDR2 FQGNSA. The CDR3 runs to 15 residues. V lost 3 bases, J lost 4 bases, and 13 bases lay in between. The CDR3 coding sequence is TGTGCCAGCAGCTTCAGCACTAGTCCTTACAATGAGCAGTTCTTC. Protein sequence: CASSFSTSPYNEQFF.

The gene calls are TRBV4-1 and TRBJ2-7, with 7 bases lining up with TRBD2. Trimming cost V 0 bases and J 2 bases; bases outside gene matches: 10. Germline V gene sequence: CDR1 MGHRA, CDR2 YSYEKL. This CDR3 is 17 amino acids long. CDR3 sequence reads: CASSQDGGGSETYEQYF. CDR3 DNA sequence: TGCGCCAGCAGCCAAGACGGCGGCGGGAGCGAGACCTACGAGCAGTACTTC.

As DNA, the CDR3 is TGTGCCAGCGGCCATAGGGACGGACTAAATGAAAAACTGTTTTTT. It translates to CASGHRDGLNEKLFF. J is TRBJ1-4 and V is TRBV7-9; D possibly corresponds to TRBD1 (5 bases). V was pared by 8 bases and J by 5 bases, with 18 bases between. Germline loops: CDR1 SEHNR, CDR2 FQNEAQ (reference sequence). The length of the CDR3 is 15 residues.

The CDR3 spells CASSQDDRAKQYF. For the CDR3, the DNA is TGCGCCAGCAGCCAAGATGACAGGGCAAAGCAGTACTTC. The chain couples TRBV4-1 to TRBJ2-7, with 7 positions matching TRBD1. This CDR3 is 13 amino acids long. CDR1 and CDR2 from the germline V gene are MGHRA and YSYEKL. After removal of 0 bases from V and 8 bases from J, the junction contained 4 bases not matched to a gene.

The chain joins TRBV11-2 to TRBJ2-7; 15 nucleotides align to TRBD2. Looked up from germline, CDR1 is SGHAT and CDR2 is FQNNGV. This CDR3 contains 16 residues. V was clipped by 5 bases and J by 4 bases; unmatched bases: 6. The CDR3 sequence is CASSNGTSGRTYEQYF. CDR3 in DNA: TGTGCCAGCAGCAATGGGACTAGCGGGAGGACTTACGAGCAGTACTTC.

CDR3 nucleotide sequence: TGTGCCAGCAGCGTAGAACGCGGGACTGAAGCTTTCTTT. It specifies CASSVERGTEAFF. V is TRBV9 and J is TRBJ1-1, with D unclear. V was pared by 0 bases and J by 5 bases, with 8 bases between. This CDR3 comprises 13 residues. In germline, CDR1 is SGDLS, CDR2 YYNGEE.

The chain links TRBV27 to TRBJ2-7; 12 bases map to TRBD2. V shed 6 bases, J shed 6 bases, and the junction held 9 bases outside the gene matches. The germline CDR1 and CDR2 sequences are MNHEY and SMNVEV (reference sequence). CDR3 length: 15 residues. This CDR3 is CASSPTGLAGAEQYF. The CDR3 nucleotides read TGTGCCAGCAGCCCAACGGGACTAGCGGGCGCCGAGCAGTACTTC.

This chain's CDR3 is CASSYAFPRANEQFF. For the CDR3, the DNA is TGTGCCAGCAGTTACGCCTTCCCGCGGGCCAATGAGCAGTTCTTC. The rearrangement uses TRBV6-5 and TRBJ2-1, with D perhaps TRBD2 (5 bases). Trimming cost V 2 bases and J 6 bases, with 14 bases left between them. Looked up from germline, CDR1 is MNHEY and CDR2 is SVGAGI. CDR3 length: 15 residues.

This clone occurred once. The V call is TRBV6-5, the J call TRBJ2-4; D is unclear. Trimming removed 6 bases from V and 6 bases from J, with 9 bases in between. The length of the CDR3 is 12 residues. The germline gives CDR1 MNHEY, CDR2 SVGAGI. CDR3 residues: CASSLNRNIQYF. The CDR3, as DNA: TGTGCCAGCAGCCTCAATAGAAACATTCAGTACTTC.

This clone appeared a few times. The chain combines TRBV7-3 with TRBJ2-3; TRBD1 agrees at 8 bases. CDR3 length equals 14 residues. Germline V gives CDR1 SGHTA, CDR2 FQGTGA. V trimming: 5 bases; J trimming: 2 bases; junction bases outside the gene matches: 3. In DNA, the CDR3 is TGTGCCAGCAGCCGACAGGGGCCCACAGATACGCAGTATTTT. Translated: CASSRQGPTDTQYF.

The chain recombines TRBV27 with TRBJ1-1; TRBD1 might be the D (5 bases). The germline CDR1 and CDR2 sequences are MNHEY and SMNVEV (reference sequence). The CDR3 has 15 amino acids. The V end lost 4 bases, the J end lost 5 bases, and 17 bases lay between the germline ends. CDR3 residues: CASSSSTRVVTEAFF. The CDR3 region has the DNA TGTGCCAGCAGTTCCTCGACCAGGGTTGTTACTGAAGCTTTCTTT.